One T cell receptor beta chain is described in this entry. Its specificity is unknown. Germline V lookup: CDR1 SQVTM, CDR2 ANQGSEA. CDR3 length: 11 residues. Between the trimmed V and J ends, which lost 5 bases and 1 base, there was a span of 5 bases. The isolated RNA, all of it, was reverse transcribed, so expressed TCRB transcripts were what got sequenced. The study sequenced naive, central memory and regulatory T cell samples to an average of around 3.4 million reads. The assay was immunoSEQ multiplex PCR, and TCRdb's table has in-frame clones only and misses some. The data show fewer than 300,000 clones, roughly 11% seen once. Each sorted population was over 98% pure. This sample was taken from a study of beta chain features in type 1 diabetes. Study-level results: Shortening that was moderate but significant affected the TCRB CDR3s of Type 1 diabetes patients in all four CD4+ subsets.

The sequence was collected from a man younger than 45 with type 1 diabetes. The chain links TRBV29-1 to TRBJ1-1; D gene ambiguous. The source material was naive CD4+ T cells from blood. The CDR3 sequence: CSVRRNTEAFF. In DNA form, the CDR3 reads TGCAGCGTTAGGAGGAACACTGAAGCTTTCTTT.